Only a few counts were recorded for the clone carrying this TCR beta chain. The authors extracted RNA and reverse transcribed it into cDNA as the sequencing template. Only in-frame clones appear in the TCRdb table, and some are missing; sequencing was by immunoSEQ multiplex PCR. The table lists roughly 100,000 clones, around 60% of them singletons. This CDR3 is built from 16 residues. CDR1 is SGHNT, CDR2 YYREEE, per germline (reference sequence). Trimming cost V 4 bases and J 2 bases, with 13 bases left between them. The sample belongs to a study of CD8+ T cells in alopecia areata. Starting from PBMCs, sorting isolated CD4+ and CD8+ T cells.

The chain employs TRBV5-4 and TRBJ2-6; perhaps D is TRBD1 or TRBD2 (5 bases each). Input material: CD4+ T cells sorted from blood. The receptor's source is a human donor in good health. CDR3 in DNA: TGTGCCAGCAGCCAGGTGATGGGGGCTGGGGCCAACGTCCTGACTTTC. Translation: CASSQVMGAGANVLTF.